The 8 T cell receptor beta chains in this list originate from one sample, sequenced in a study of T cell changes during pregnancy in multiple sclerosis. Produced via immunoSEQ multiplex PCR; TCRdb's table is partial and in-frame only. Seen here are tens of thousands of clones, about 92% observed once, and the top ten hold roughly 1.9%. The sample in question was peripheral blood, obtained in the third trimester of pregnancy. The receptors were sampled from a female donor in good health, enrolled as a control in a pregnancy study.

The chain combines TRBV5-4 with TRBJ1-2; no clear D gene. The CDR3 has 15 residues. V was cut by 0 bases and J by 7 bases, with 16 bases left in between. Germline CDR1 is SGHNT and CDR2 is YYREEE (reference sequence). The CDR3 here is CASSLEIQWVGGYTF. Written as DNA, the CDR3 is TGTGCCAGCAGCTTGGAGATACAGTGGGTAGGTGGCTACACCTTC.

This clone has only one observation. The chain's CDR3 is CASSVVRRTSGASEQYF. In nucleotides, the CDR3 is TGTGCCAGCAGCGTAGTTAGGAGGACTAGCGGGGCCTCCGAGCAGTACTTC. J is TRBJ2-7 and V is TRBV9, with 12 bases lining up with TRBD2. CDR1 SGDLS and CDR2 YYNGEE come from the germline V gene. The length of the CDR3 is 17 residues. Trimming took 0 bases from V and 6 from J; bases not matched to a gene: 10.

The chain uses TRBV9 and TRBJ2-1; D is uncertain. The CDR3 covers 16 residues. Germline assignment: CDR1 SGDLS and CDR2 YYNGEE. V lost 4 bases, J lost 8 bases, and 22 bases lay in between. The CDR3 coding sequence is TGTGCCAGCAGCCCCCGTCTAGACCCCACCCCCCATGAGCAGTTCTTC. It translates to CASSPRLDPTPHEQFF.

The gene calls are TRBV6-1 and TRBJ2-7; 10 nucleotides align to TRBD2. This CDR3 spans 15 amino acids. Per germline, CDR1 MNHNS and CDR2 SASEGT. Unmatched junction bases numbered 3, after V lost 1 base and J lost 3 bases. CDR3: CASSEEAGGSYEQYF. The CDR3, as DNA: TGTGCCAGCAGTGAAGAAGCGGGGGGGAGCTACGAGCAGTACTTC.

The chain employs TRBV14 and TRBJ2-1; 11 bases align to TRBD2. V trimming: 4 bases; J trimming: 10 bases; junction bases outside the gene matches: 3. This CDR3 contains 13 residues. Per germline, CDR1 SGHDN and CDR2 FVKESK. In DNA, the CDR3 is TGTGCCAGCAGCCCAAGGACTAGCGGGGAGCAGTTCTTC. Translated, it gives CASSPRTSGEQFF. Drawing the rest from reference TRBV14 and TRBJ2-1, the complete variable domain is EAGVTQFPSHSVIEKGQTVTLRCDPISGHDNLYWYRRVMGKEIKFLLHFVKESKQDESGMPNNRFLAERTGGTYSTLKVQPAELEDSGVYFCASSPRTSGEQFFGPGTRLTVL.

The chain carries TRBV7-3 and TRBJ2-5; the match to TRBD2 covers 8 bases. V lost 5 bases to trimming and J lost 5 bases; unmatched junction nucleotides: 13. Germline V gene lookup returns CDR1 SGHTA and CDR2 FQGTGA. The CDR3 is made up of 16 amino acids. The CDR3 loop reads CASSKMGGGGMETQYF. In nucleotides, the CDR3 is TGTGCCAGCAGCAAGATGGGCGGCGGGGGGATGGAGACCCAGTACTTC.

The chain joins TRBV5-4 to TRBJ2-2; 11 nucleotides align to TRBD2. The V segment lost 4 bases and the J segment 7 bases; nucleotides outside the gene matches: 9. Germline CDR1 and CDR2: SGHNT and YYREEE (reference sequence). The CDR3 totals 16 residues. The CDR3 loop is CASSQGLAGENGELFF. CDR3 nucleotides: TGTGCCAGCAGCCAAGGACTAGCGGGTGAAAACGGGGAGCTGTTTTTT.

J is TRBJ2-3 and V is TRBV2; TRBD2 is a possible D gene (7 bases). The CDR3 contains 14 residues. Germline-derived CDR1 and CDR2 are SNHLY and FYNNEI. V gave up 7 bases and J gave up 6 bases, with 17 bases separating them. As DNA, the CDR3 is TGTGCCAGCACGGACAGCGGGGCGGGGGATACGCAGTATTTT. Protein sequence: CASTDSGAGDTQYF.